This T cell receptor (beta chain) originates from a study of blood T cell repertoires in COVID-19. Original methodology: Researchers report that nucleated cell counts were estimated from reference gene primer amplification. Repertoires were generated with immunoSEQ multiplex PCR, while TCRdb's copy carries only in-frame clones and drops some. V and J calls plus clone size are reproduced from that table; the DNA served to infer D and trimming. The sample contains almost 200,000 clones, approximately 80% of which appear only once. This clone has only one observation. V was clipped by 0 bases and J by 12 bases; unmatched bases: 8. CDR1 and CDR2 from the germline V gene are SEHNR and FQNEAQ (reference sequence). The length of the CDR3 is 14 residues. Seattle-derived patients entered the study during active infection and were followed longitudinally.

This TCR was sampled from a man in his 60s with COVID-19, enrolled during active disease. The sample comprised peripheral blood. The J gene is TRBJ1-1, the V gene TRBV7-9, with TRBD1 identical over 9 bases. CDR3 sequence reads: CASSLARTGALTFF. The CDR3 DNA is TGTGCCAGCAGCTTAGCGCGGACAGGGGCCCTCACTTTCTTT. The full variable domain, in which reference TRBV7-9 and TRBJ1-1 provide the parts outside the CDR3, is DTGVSQNPRHKITKRGQNVTFRCDPISEHNRLYWYRQTLGQGPEFLTYFQNEAQLEKSRLLSDRFSAERPKGSFSTLEIQRTEQGDSAMYLCASSLARTGALTFFGQGTRLTVV.